This is a list of T cell receptor beta chains from one sample in a study of graft-versus-host responses after intestinal transplantation. Sequenced by immunoSEQ multiplex PCR; TCRdb stores in-frame clones only, minus some. The table shows some 8,200 clones, with approximately 72% occurring only once. The specimen comprised ileum tissue, sampled 220 to 230 days after intestinal transplant. These receptors were obtained from a human patient who received an intestinal transplant, so some T cells may come from the graft donor. The CDR3 runs from the conserved cysteine through the conserved F or W. The D gene is left open where the match is weak. Rows give clone size only sometimes, using once, few, many, or a class for an expanded clone.

abundance	d_gene	v_gene	j_gene	CDR3aa	CDR3nt
once	.	TRBV18	TRBJ2-5	CASSRAGAGVETQYF	TGTGCCAGCTCACGGGCTGGGGCAGGGGTCGAGACCCAGTACTTC
.	.	TRBV28	TRBJ1-5	CASGHNQPQHF	TGTGCCAGCGGACACAATCAGCCCCAGCATTTT
.	TRBD1	TRBV6-5	TRBJ1-6	CASSEGTDNSPLHF	TGTGCCAGCAGTGAAGGGACAGATAATTCACCCCTCCACTTT
.	TRBD2	TRBV25-1	TRBJ2-7	CASSDAAGPLEQYF	TGTGCCAGCAGTGATGCAGCGGGACCCCTCGAGCAGTACTTC
.	.	TRBV19	TRBJ1-1	CAAIEYGEAFF	TGTGCCGCAATAGAGTACGGTGAAGCTTTCTTT
.	TRBD2	TRBV30	TRBJ2-1	CAWSGTSGRLWSYNEQFF	TGTGCCTGGAGTGGGACTAGCGGGAGGTTGTGGTCCTACAATGAGCAGTTCTTC
.	TRBD1	TRBV7-6	TRBJ1-2	CASSSGQGYGYTF	TGTGCCAGCAGCTCGGGACAGGGTTATGGCTACACCTTC
.	.	TRBV5-4	TRBJ1-1	CASSQEFMTLGALWTEAFF	TGTGCCAGCAGCCAAGAGTTTATGACTCTTGGAGCCCTGTGGACTGAAGCTTTCTTT
.	.	TRBV19	TRBJ2-7	CASSGVTYEQYF	TGTGCCAGCTCCGGGGTAACCTACGAGCAGTACTTC
.	TRBD2	TRBV9	TRBJ2-3	CASTGLAGGVQYF	TGTGCCAGCACGGGACTAGCGGGGGGGGTGCAGTATTTT
.	TRBD1	TRBV11-2	TRBJ1-3	CASSLGRTGEGSGNTIYF	TGTGCCAGCAGCTTGGGAAGAACAGGGGAAGGCTCTGGAAACACCATATATTTT
.	.	TRBV4-2	TRBJ2-1	CASSLSGGNWYEQFF	TGTGCCAGCAGCTTGTCGGGGGGCAATTGGTATGAGCAGTTCTTC
.	.	TRBV27	TRBJ2-1	CASSFDRFFYNEQFF	TGTGCCAGCAGTTTCGACAGATTTTTCTACAATGAGCAGTTCTTC
.	TRBD1	TRBV5-4	TRBJ2-5	CASSPRTGGETQYF	TGTGCCAGCAGCCCCCGGACAGGGGGAGAGACCCAGTACTTC
.	TRBD1	TRBV7-9	TRBJ2-6	CASSPARWDRGPGANVLTF	TGTGCCAGCAGCCCAGCCAGGTGGGACAGGGGGCCTGGGGCCAACGTCCTGACTTTC
.	TRBD1	TRBV6-9	TRBJ1-3	CASPGQGGNTIYF	TGTGCCAGCCCTGGACAGGGTGGAAACACCATATATTTT
.	TRBD2	TRBV11-2	TRBJ2-1	CASSTSLAGASYNEQFF	TGTGCCAGCAGCACCTCGTTAGCGGGGGCCTCCTACAATGAGCAGTTCTTC
.	.	TRBV5-1	TRBJ2-7	CASKDGQHRSYEQYF	TGCGCCAGCAAAGATGGACAGCACCGCTCCTACGAGCAGTACTTC
.	TRBD1	TRBV6-6	TRBJ1-2	CASSGTGGDGYTF	TGTGCCAGCAGCGGGACAGGGGGCGATGGCTACACCTTC
.	.	TRBV28	TRBJ2-7	CASSDPGYEQYF	TGTGCCAGCAGTGACCCAGGGTACGAGCAGTACTTC
few	TRBD2	TRBV7-9	TRBJ2-7	CASSLALAATYEQYF	TGTGCCAGCAGCTTAGCGCTAGCGGCCACCTACGAGCAGTACTTC
.	.	TRBV29-1	TRBJ2-7	CSVEGGREQYF	TGCAGCGTTGAAGGGGGCCGAGAGCAGTACTTC
.	TRBD1	TRBV2	TRBJ2-2	CASSLQGTGELFF	TGTGCCAGCAGTTTACAGGGGACCGGGGAGCTGTTTTTT
.	.	TRBV12-2	TRBJ2-3	CASRLDGQAQSTDTQYF	TGTGCAAGTCGCTTAGATGGACAGGCCCAGAGCACAGATACGCAGTATTTT
.	TRBD1	TRBV7-9	TRBJ1-4	CASSSIRTGNVASNEKLFF	TGTGCCAGCAGCTCAATACGGACAGGGAACGTCGCTTCTAATGAAAAACTGTTTTTT
.	.	TRBV19	TRBJ1-2	CASRGGTYYGYTF	TGTGCCAGTCGGGGGGGGACCTACTATGGCTACACCTTC
.	.	TRBV5-6	TRBJ2-1	CASSLTGNYNEQFF	TGTGCCAGCAGCTTGACCGGGAACTACAATGAGCAGTTCTTC
.	TRBD2	TRBV30	TRBJ2-2	CAWSVRRAGSDTGELFF	TGTGCCTGGAGTGTTCGTCGAGCGGGAAGTGACACCGGGGAGCTGTTTTTT
.	.	TRBV10-1	TRBJ1-2	CASSDPTGSDTYGYTF	TGCGCCAGCAGTGACCCCACCGGCTCAGACACCTATGGCTACACCTTC
.	.	TRBV29-1	TRBJ2-1	CSVFSPGGSYNEQFF	TGCAGCGTTTTTAGCCCCGGAGGGTCCTACAATGAGCAGTTCTTC
.	.	TRBV9	TRBJ1-4	CASSAHRDSATNEKLFF	TGTGCCAGCAGCGCACACAGGGATTCGGCAACTAATGAAAAACTGTTTTTT
.	.	TRBV4-2	TRBJ1-2	CASSRGVGDGYTF	TGTGCCAGCAGCCGGGGGGTGGGGGATGGCTACACCTTC
.	TRBD2	TRBV19	TRBJ2-1	CASSISAGGTYNEQFF	TGTGCCAGTAGTATTTCAGCGGGAGGTACCTACAATGAGCAGTTCTTC
.	TRBD1	TRBV28	TRBJ1-5	CASSLFRTGGHQPQHF	TGTGCCAGCAGTTTATTCCGGACAGGGGGCCATCAGCCCCAGCATTTT
few	TRBD1	TRBV30	TRBJ1-5	CAWSVGQGNQPQHF	TGTGCCTGGAGTGTAGGACAGGGTAATCAGCCCCAGCATTTT
few	TRBD1	TRBV19	TRBJ1-2	CASRKGTGGGYTF	TGTGCCAGTAGGAAAGGGACAGGGGGAGGCTACACCTTC
.	.	TRBV10-3	TRBJ1-1	CVVKEGELMNTEAFF	TGTGTCGTCAAAGAGGGGGAGCTTATGAACACTGAAGCTTTCTTT
.	TRBD2	TRBV2	TRBJ2-3	CAGGLAGVADTQYF	TGTGCCGGTGGACTAGCGGGAGTTGCGGATACGCAGTATTTT
.	TRBD2	TRBV30	TRBJ2-2	CASPGLAGVITGELFF	TGTGCCTCTCCGGGACTAGCGGGAGTAATCACCGGGGAGCTGTTTTTT
.	TRBD1	TRBV6-1	TRBJ2-2	CASSVGQGATGELFF	TGTGCCAGCAGTGTGGGACAGGGGGCAACCGGGGAGCTGTTTTTT
.	TRBD2	TRBV9	TRBJ2-2	CASSGRQGGLAGDAGELFF	TGTGCCAGCAGCGGACGACAGGGAGGACTAGCGGGAGACGCCGGGGAGCTGTTTTTT
.	.	TRBV27	TRBJ1-6	CASSFRQGYNSPLHF	TGTGCCAGCAGTTTTCGGCAGGGCTATAATTCACCCCTCCACTTT
.	TRBD2	TRBV10-1	TRBJ2-3	CASSSSGPSTDTQYF	TGCGCCAGCAGTTCTAGCGGGCCCAGCACAGATACGCAGTATTTT
few	.	TRBV2	TRBJ2-7	CASSGTNQEYF	TGTGCCAGCAGTGGGACAAACCAGGAGTACTTC
few	.	TRBV6-1	TRBJ1-1	CATMATGNTEAFF	TGTGCCACCATGGCGACAGGGAACACTGAAGCTTTCTTT
.	.	TRBV18	TRBJ2-6	CASSPSSGANVLTF	TGTGCCAGCTCACCCAGCTCTGGGGCCAACGTCCTGACTTTC
.	TRBD2	TRBV2	TRBJ2-1	CASSERGLAVLDEQFF	TGTGCCAGCAGTGAAAGGGGACTAGCGGTGTTGGATGAGCAGTTCTTC
few	.	TRBV6-6	TRBJ2-5	CASSYQGAETQYF	TGTGCCAGCAGTTACCAAGGGGCAGAGACCCAGTACTTC
few	TRBD1	TRBV6-5	TRBJ1-2	CASSYRTGVGYTF	TGTGCCAGCAGTTACAGGACAGGGGTAGGCTACACCTTC
.	TRBD1	TRBV6-4	TRBJ2-2	CASSPQGASGELFF	TGTGCCAGCAGCCCACAGGGGGCTAGCGGGGAGCTGTTTTTT
.	TRBD1	TRBV7-9	TRBJ2-7	CASSLAPGTGPSYEQYF	TGTGCCAGCAGCTTAGCCCCAGGGACAGGGCCTTCCTACGAGCAGTACTTC
once	.	TRBV9	TRBJ2-2	CASSVVPNTGELFF	TGTGCCAGCAGCGTAGTTCCAAACACCGGGGAGCTGTTTTTT
few	TRBD2	TRBV2	TRBJ2-1	CASSKGLAGTFNEQFF	TGTGCCAGCAGTAAGGGACTAGCGGGGACTTTCAATGAGCAGTTCTTC